The T cell receptor beta chain described here comes from a study of blood T cells in healthy people across ages. On the study more broadly: About one barcoded beta molecule per two T cells was captured by template switching.

Healthy individuals of Caucasian origin from Russia, aged roughly 6 to 90, served as donors. Each sample had at least 7 million PBMCs isolated. Per sample, at least 6 micrograms of total RNA were extracted. CDR3 length: 16 residues. J lost 3 bases, V lost 5 bases, and 8 bases had no gene match. The germline V gene has CDR1 MNHEY and CDR2 SMNVEV (reference sequence). Next came a second PCR, run for roughly 7 to 12 cycles, which used a sample-barcoded 5' primer along with a J-beta primer mix. TCRdb reprocessed the 5' RACE reads with MiXCR, giving one entry per CDR3 protein. The table records about 580,000 distinct CDR3 sequences, around 48% of them present only once.

The origin of this receptor is a man at least 80 years old in good health. This sequence joins TRBV27 and TRBJ1-2; TRBD1 matches 11 bases. The specimen sequenced was blood. The CDR3 is CASSTGTGGFDYGYTF. The CDR3 nucleotides read TGTGCCAGCAGTACCGGGACAGGGGGTTTTGACTATGGCTACACCTTC.